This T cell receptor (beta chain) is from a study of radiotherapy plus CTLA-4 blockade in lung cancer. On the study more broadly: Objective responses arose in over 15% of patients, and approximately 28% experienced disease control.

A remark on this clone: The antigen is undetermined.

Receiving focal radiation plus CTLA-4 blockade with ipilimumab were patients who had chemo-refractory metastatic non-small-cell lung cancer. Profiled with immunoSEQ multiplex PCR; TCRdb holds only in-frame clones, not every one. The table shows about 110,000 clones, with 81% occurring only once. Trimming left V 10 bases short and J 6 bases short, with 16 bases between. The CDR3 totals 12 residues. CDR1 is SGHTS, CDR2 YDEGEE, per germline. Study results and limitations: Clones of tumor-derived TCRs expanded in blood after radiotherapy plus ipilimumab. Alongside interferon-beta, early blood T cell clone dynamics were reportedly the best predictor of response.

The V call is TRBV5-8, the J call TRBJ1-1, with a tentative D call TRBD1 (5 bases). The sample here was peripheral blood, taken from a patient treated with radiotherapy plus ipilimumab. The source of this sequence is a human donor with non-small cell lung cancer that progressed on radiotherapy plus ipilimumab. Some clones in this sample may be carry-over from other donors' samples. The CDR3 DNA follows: TGTGCCGTACGAAGGGGCGGCGCTGAAGCTTTCTTT. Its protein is CAVRRGGAEAFF.